This TCR beta chain was recorded in a study of T cell responses to AZD1222 COVID-19 vaccine. Across the study: Pooling of second doses given at about 4 or about 12 weeks was done.

General study results and limits: Nearly half of spike-specific TCRs reportedly target variant regions that are unmutated in the B.1.351 and B.1.1.7 variants. Baseline antibody screening turned up just a handful of seropositive AZD1222 recipients. The sample set comprised mostly white British donors with more females, and clonal diversity was possibly underestimated.

This CDR3 is built from 14 residues. Germline CDR1 and CDR2: SGHRS and YFSETQ. V dropped 6 bases and J dropped 5; count of bases not matched to a gene: 10. About this clone itself: Its antigen is undetermined.

TCRdb keeps only in-frame clones here, not all; method: immunoSEQ multiplex PCR. The sample consists of around 140,000 clones, 75% to 90% of them appearing once. The input for sequencing was peripheral blood, taken on day 0 of AZD1222 vaccination. This clonotype was sampled from an adult in good health. V and J are TRBV5-1 and TRBJ2-5, with 7 bases matching TRBD1. CDR3 amino acids: CASKVEGGRETQYF. In nucleotides, the CDR3 is TGCGCCAGCAAGGTTGAAGGGGGCCGGGAGACCCAGTACTTC.